The source of this T cell receptor (beta chain) is a study of blood T cell repertoires in COVID-19. Study overall: Donors in the United States, Italy and Spain gave samples during acute or convalescent COVID-19.

TCRdb keeps only in-frame clones here, not all; method: immunoSEQ multiplex PCR. The sample holds over 60,000 clones, 82% seen once. Sequenced material: peripheral blood. The receptor was isolated from an older man with active COVID-19.

The CDR3 reads CASSPKGGTDTQYF. The CDR3 nucleotides are TGTGCCAGCTCACCCAAGGGGGGCACAGATACGCAGTATTTT. The rearrangement joins TRBV18 to TRBJ2-3; weak D call: TRBD1 (6 bases). Germline V gene sequence: CDR1 KGHSH, CDR2 LQKENI. CDR3 length: 14 amino acids. Trimming pared 3 bases from V and 1 base from J, leaving 8 bases between.